These 26 T cell receptor beta chains originate from one sample sequenced in a study of blood T cell repertoires in COVID-19. Clones were sequenced by immunoSEQ multiplex PCR, and TCRdb holds only the in-frame ones, with some missing. The sample holds approximately 100,000 clones; around 83% are singletons and the top ten take 2.5% to 3.5%. The sample consisted of peripheral blood. Source of these receptors: a woman over 75 with active or convalescent COVID-19.

This clone is a singleton in its sample. The chain couples TRBV6-2 or TRBV6-3 to TRBJ2-2; TRBD2 aligns across 11 bases. There are 17 residues in the CDR3. V lost 6 bases to trimming and J lost 7 bases; unmatched junction nucleotides: 13. The V gene's germline CDR1 is MNHEY and CDR2 SVGEGT. The CDR3 sequence: CASSLPLLAGVVGELFF. Written as DNA, the CDR3 is TGTGCCAGCAGCCTGCCCTTACTAGCGGGGGTAGTCGGGGAGCTGTTTTTT.

The chain couples TRBV9 to TRBJ1-5; the D gene is possibly TRBD1 (5 bases). The CDR3 extends over 18 amino acids. Trimming removed 0 bases at V and 1 base at J, with 17 bases between. Germline CDR1 and CDR2: SGDLS and YYNGEE. CDR3 amino acids: CASSVGAGARGSNQPQHF. Written as DNA, the CDR3 is TGTGCCAGCAGCGTAGGGGCCGGAGCCCGGGGGAGCAATCAGCCCCAGCATTTT.

The chain has TRBV24-1 and TRBJ2-1; possibly TRBD2 for D (6 bases). Germline CDR1 reads KGHDR; CDR2 reads SFDVKD. This CDR3 is built from 13 residues. Trimming removed 4 bases from V and 7 bases from J, with 10 bases in between. This CDR3 reads CATSDLTRNEQFF. CDR3 nucleotide sequence: TGTGCCACCAGTGACCTGACTAGGAATGAGCAGTTCTTC.

This clone was counted only a few times. The rearrangement uses TRBV19 and TRBJ1-5; 9 bases map to TRBD1. This CDR3 comprises 16 residues. Germline V gene lookup returns CDR1 LNHDA and CDR2 SQIVND (reference sequence). V trimming: 6 bases; J trimming: 5 bases; junction bases outside the gene matches: 11. As DNA, the CDR3 is TGTGCCAGTAGCAACTGGGGACAGGGATTCCATCAGCCCCAGCATTTT. It is translated as CASSNWGQGFHQPQHF.

The rearrangement joins TRBV19 to TRBJ2-7; unclear D gene. Trimming took 6 bases from V and 1 from J, leaving 22 bases between them. Germline V gene lookup returns CDR1 LNHDA and CDR2 SQIVND (reference sequence). The CDR3 length is 17 residues. The CDR3 is CASSLGRSTRRSYEQYF. The CDR3, as DNA: TGTGCCAGTAGCCTTGGCCGATCAACCCGCCGATCCTACGAGCAGTACTTC.

The rearrangement uses TRBV6-2 or TRBV6-3 and TRBJ2-1, with 8 bases fitting TRBD2. The V segment lost 2 bases and the J segment 1 base; nucleotides outside the gene matches: 7. Germline V gene sequence: CDR1 MNHEY, CDR2 SVGEGT. The CDR3 runs to 17 residues. CDR3 nucleotides: TGTGCCAGCAGTTACGCCCAGGCTAGCGGGTCCTACAATGAGCAGTTCTTC. Its translation: CASSYAQASGSYNEQFF.

The chain carries TRBV7-2 and TRBJ2-3, with D unclear. The V gene lost 2 bases and the J gene lost 4 bases, with 7 bases spanning the gap. The CDR3 spans 13 residues. Germline V lookup: CDR1 SGHTA, CDR2 FQGNSA. CDR3 DNA sequence: TGTGCCAGCAGCTTAATGGCATCAGATACGCAGTATTTT. Protein: CASSLMASDTQYF.

The V and J genes are TRBV4-3 and TRBJ1-5, with no clear D. The CDR3 spans 14 residues. Germline values: CDR1 LGHNA, CDR2 YSLEER. Trimming pared 1 base from V and 3 bases from J, leaving 7 bases between. The CDR3 DNA reads TGCGCCAGCAGCCAAGGGCAGGTCAATCAGCCCCAGCATTTT. It specifies CASSQGQVNQPQHF.

This clone was observed a few times. The chain recombines TRBV10-1 with TRBJ1-1; D might be TRBD1 (5 bases). The CDR3 spans 17 residues. Germline V gene sequence: CDR1 WNHNN, CDR2 SYGVQD (reference sequence). Trimming removed 7 bases from V and 4 bases from J, with 25 bases in between. The DNA for the CDR3 is TGCGCCAGCAATATCCCGTTTGGGGCGAAAGTGAGCACTGAAGCTTTCTTT. This sequence encodes CASNIPFGAKVSTEAFF.

The V and J genes are TRBV27 and TRBJ1-5; maybe TRBD1 (6 bases). Trimming removed 7 bases at V and 4 bases at J, with 23 bases between. The CDR3 runs to 17 residues. Germline V gene sequence: CDR1 MNHEY, CDR2 SMNVEV (reference sequence). The CDR3 DNA sequence: TGTGCCAGCAACCCGGGGCACGGGAGGGGGACGAATCAGCCCCAGCATTTT. This translates into CASNPGHGRGTNQPQHF.

This clone was counted many times. The genes are TRBV27 and TRBJ1-1, with D unresolved. The CDR3 consists of 16 residues. Germline CDR1 reads MNHEY; CDR2 reads SMNVEV (reference sequence). V was trimmed by 2 bases and J by 8 bases, leaving 21 bases between them. DNA of the CDR3: TGTGCCAGCAGTTTACGCGCGCTTGACAATCCCTGGGAAGCTTTCTTT. Its translation is CASSLRALDNPWEAFF.

Written as DNA, the CDR3 is TGTGCCAGCAGCATCACCGGACAGGGGAAATACGAGCAGTACTTC. Its translation: CASSITGQGKYEQYF. This rearrangement joins TRBV11-2 to TRBJ2-7; TRBD1 matches 9 bases. The CDR3 runs to 15 residues. J was trimmed by 4 bases and V by 5 bases; bases with no gene match: 9. Germline CDR1 reads SGHAT; CDR2 reads FQNNGV.

Turning to this clone: The same CDR3 arises from other DNA sequences in this sample as well. CDR3 loop: CASSLTGVNYGYTF. The CDR3 DNA follows: TGTGCCAGCAGTCTAACAGGGGTTAACTATGGCTACACCTTC. The rearrangement uses TRBV27 and TRBJ1-2; 7 bases agree with TRBD1. After removal of 5 bases from V and 1 base from J, the junction contained 4 bases not matched to a gene. The CDR3 totals 14 residues. Germline V lookup: CDR1 MNHEY, CDR2 SMNVEV (reference sequence).

V usage is TRBV7-2 and J usage is TRBJ2-3; 8 nucleotides agree with TRBD2. Germline loops: CDR1 SGHTA, CDR2 FQGNSA. Trimming removed 1 base from V and 7 bases from J; junction bases left unmatched: 7. This CDR3 is 15 amino acids long. This CDR3 reads CASSLDRGGTNTQYF. In DNA, the CDR3 is TGTGCCAGCAGCTTAGACCGGGGGGGTACAAATACGCAGTATTTT.

This clone appeared a few times. The chain employs TRBV5-8 and TRBJ2-7; D possibly corresponds to TRBD1 (6 bases). V lost 7 bases to trimming and J lost 7 bases, with 18 bases between them. CDR1 is SGHTS and CDR2 is YDEGEE in the germline V gene. This CDR3 region has 13 residues. CDR3 nucleotide sequence: TGTGCCAGCTCCCGGCAGGGGATTCGGGAGCAGTACTTC. It is translated as CASSRQGIREQYF.

The chain is built from TRBV28 and TRBJ2-1; 10 positions match TRBD2. The V gene's germline CDR1 is MDHEN and CDR2 SYDVKM. Trimming removed 2 bases from V and 10 bases from J; junction bases left unmatched: 8. The CDR3 contains 15 residues. For the CDR3, the DNA is TGTGCCAGCAGTTTACCGCTAGCGGGAGTAGCCGAGCAGTTCTTC. This codes for CASSLPLAGVAEQFF.

The V and J genes are TRBV24-1 and TRBJ1-5; D gene uncertain. Germline CDR1 KGHDR, CDR2 SFDVKD. The CDR3 runs 15 residues. V lost 5 bases and J lost 0, with 10 bases in between. CDR3 in amino acids: CATSGSRFSNQPQHF. In nucleotides, the CDR3 is TGTGCCACCAGTGGGTCCCGGTTTAGCAATCAGCCCCAGCATTTT.

This clone has more than one count but fewer than ten. This chain uses TRBV3-1 (or the pseudogene TRBV3-2) with TRBJ1-1, with TRBD1 matching 7 bases. CDR3 length: 16 amino acids. Germline CDR1 LGHDT, CDR2 YNNKEL (reference sequence). V was pared by 3 bases and J by 12 bases, with 19 bases of the junction left unmatched. This CDR3 reads CASSQANWDSPKLSFF. The CDR3 nucleotides read TGTGCCAGCAGCCAGGCTAATTGGGACAGCCCTAAACTTTCTTTCTTT.

This clone was detected only a few times. The chain links TRBV10-2 to TRBJ1-1; D possibly corresponds to TRBD1 (6 bases). Trimming removed 10 bases at V and 0 bases at J, with 12 bases between. The CDR3 is 13 residues long. The germline CDR1 and CDR2 sequences are WSHSY and SAAADI. The CDR3 DNA is TGCGCCACCGAGGGGGGGATGAACACTGAAGCTTTCTTT. This encodes CATEGGMNTEAFF.

The rearrangement joins TRBV6-4 to TRBJ1-6; maybe TRBD1 (6 bases). The CDR3 has 15 residues. Between the trimmed V and J ends, which lost 6 bases and 10 bases, there was a span of 19 bases. Germline loops: CDR1 MRHNA, CDR2 SNTAGT. The CDR3 DNA reads TGTGCCAGCAGCGCCGACGCAGGGGTTGGATCACCCCTCCACTTT. This sequence encodes CASSADAGVGSPLHF.

The sample holds many counts of this clone. This chain links TRBV6-5 with TRBJ2-5; 7 nucleotides agree with TRBD2. Trimming cost V 8 bases and J 1 base; bases outside gene matches: 4. Germline V gives CDR1 MNHEY, CDR2 SVGAGI. This CDR3 comprises 13 residues. The CDR3 here is CASRTGGQETQYF. CDR3 in DNA: TGTGCCAGCCGAACGGGGGGCCAAGAGACCCAGTACTTC.

The chain links TRBV28 to TRBJ2-7; 8 bases are a match to TRBD1. The CDR3 totals 11 residues. Germline V gives CDR1 MDHEN, CDR2 SYDVKM. After removal of 6 bases from V and 12 bases from J, the junction contained 7 bases not matched to a gene. The CDR3 region is CASSQRDRTYF. In DNA form, the CDR3 reads TGTGCCAGCAGCCAACGGGACAGGACGTACTTC.

The chain recombines TRBV5-1 with TRBJ2-7, with 11 bases matching TRBD1. CDR3 length: 13 residues. The trim removed 7 bases at V and 5 bases at J, leaving 5 bases unmatched. Germline assignment: CDR1 SGHRS and CDR2 YFSETQ. CDR3 sequence (DNA): TGCGCCAGCGCGGGACAGGGGGTCAACGAGCAGTACTTC. Translated: CASAGQGVNEQYF. Together with reference TRBV5-1 and TRBJ2-7, the CDR3 gives the full variable domain: KAGVTQTPRYLIKTRGQQVTLSCSPISGHRSVSWYQQTPGQGLQFLFEYFSETQRNKGNFPGRFSGRQFSNSRSEMNVSTLELGDSALYLCASAGQGVNEQYFGPGTRLTVT.

Worth noting for this clone: Other DNA sequences in the sample encode the same CDR3. V is TRBV5-4 and J is TRBJ2-3; TRBD2 aligns across 7 bases. J lost 1 base, V lost 4 bases, and 6 bases had no gene match. The CDR3 runs to 15 residues. CDR1 and CDR2 (germline): SGHNT, YYREEE (reference sequence). This CDR3 reads CASSGKAGGTDTQYF. CDR3 in DNA: TGTGCCAGCAGCGGGAAGGCGGGGGGCACAGATACGCAGTATTTT.

The chain couples TRBV18 to TRBJ1-3; 7 bases fit TRBD1. The CDR3 sequence is 16 residues long. CDR1 and CDR2 (germline): KGHSH, LQKENI. Trimming at V came to 5 bases and at J to 0 bases, leaving 7 bases not matched to a gene. CDR3 bases: TGTGCCAGCTCAACCGGGACAGCTTTCTCTGGAAACACCATATATTTT. It specifies CASSTGTAFSGNTIYF. Based on the CDR3 plus reference TRBV18 and TRBJ1-3, the full variable domain is NAGVMQNPRHLVRRRGQEARLRCSPMKGHSHVYWYRQLPEEGLKFMVYLQKENIIDESGMPKERFSAEFPKEGPSILRIQQVVRGDSAAYFCASSTGTAFSGNTIYFGEGSWLTVV.

The chain recombines TRBV9 with TRBJ1-4; a weak D match, TRBD1 (6 bases). The CDR3 sequence is 17 residues long. Looked up from germline, CDR1 is SGDLS and CDR2 is YYNGEE. V shed 2 bases and J shed 0 bases, with 14 bases lying between them. DNA of the CDR3: TGTGCCAGCAGCGTTGGGAGGGGGGTTGCAACTAATGAAAAACTGTTTTTT. This codes for CASSVGRGVATNEKLFF.